The 24 T cell receptor beta chains below all came from one sample that was sequenced in a study of human T cells and chemical hapten exposure. Documented time point: pre-sensitization, week 0. As for treatment: therapeutic diphenylcyclopropenone sensitization with weekly scalp DPC. Total RNA was isolated from whole blood that had not been fractionated. One entry per CDR3 protein results from TCRdb running MiXCR on the RACE reads. The data show tens of thousands of distinct CDR3 sequences, with roughly an eighth seen just once and 1.9% held by the top ten. Sequenced material: whole blood, taken in connection with sensitization to the hapten diphenylcyclopropenone (DPC). Receptor source: a woman between 40 and 55 years old with alopecia areata. Some clones in this sample may be carry-over from other donors' samples.

This rearrangement joins TRBV29-1 to TRBJ2-5; D is possibly TRBD2 (6 bases). CDR1 and CDR2 (germline): SQVTM, ANQGSEA. V was trimmed by 0 bases and J by 5 bases, leaving 10 bases between them. The CDR3 length is 13 residues. DNA for the CDR3: TGCAGCGTTGAAGATCGGGGACTGGAGACCCAGTACTTC. Translating it yields CSVEDRGLETQYF.

This clonotype was picked up many times. This chain links TRBV11-2 with TRBJ2-7; 11 positions agree with TRBD1. Trimming at V came to 6 bases and at J to 1 base, leaving 8 bases not matched to a gene. This CDR3 contains 16 residues. The germline gives CDR1 SGHAT, CDR2 FQNNGV. This CDR3 is CASSDPGQGASYEQYF. The CDR3 region has the DNA TGTGCCAGCAGTGACCCCGGACAGGGGGCGTCCTACGAGCAGTACTTC.

This sequence joins TRBV5-1 and TRBJ2-5; 11 bases are shared with TRBD2. The CDR3 consists of 19 residues. The V segment lost 2 bases and the J segment 4 bases; nucleotides outside the gene matches: 16. From germline, CDR1 is SGHRS and CDR2 YFSETQ. The CDR3 sequence is CASSFPSLAGVTLGETQYF. The CDR3 DNA is TGCGCCAGCAGCTTCCCCTCACTAGCGGGAGTGACGTTGGGAGAGACCCAGTACTTC.

This clonotype was found a few times. The rearrangement uses TRBV29-1 and TRBJ2-7, with TRBD1 matching over 9 bases. This CDR3 contains 13 residues. Trimming removed 1 base from V and 3 bases from J; junction bases left unmatched: 1. The germline V gene encodes CDR1 SQVTM and CDR2 ANQGSEA. The CDR3 reads CSVEAGQGYEQYF. CDR3 nucleotide sequence: TGCAGCGTTGAAGCGGGACAGGGCTACGAGCAGTACTTC.

The V gene is TRBV11-2, the J gene TRBJ1-6, with D possibly matching TRBD1 (5 bases). The V gene lost 3 bases and the J gene lost 6 bases, with 6 bases spanning the gap. Germline CDR1 reads SGHAT; CDR2 reads FQNNGV. The CDR3 totals 13 residues. CDR3 nucleotides: TGTGCCAGCAGCTTTGACAGTAATTCACCCCTCCACTTT. Amino acid sequence: CASSFDSNSPLHF.

In this sample, this clonotype turned up many times. Germline and junction disagree at one end, which may indicate a read error. The chain joins TRBV6-1 to TRBJ1-5, with D possibly matching TRBD1 (5 bases). CDR1 and CDR2 from the germline V gene are MNHNS and SASEGT. The CDR3 is 14 amino acids. CDR3 protein: CAISQGKTGQPQHF. As DNA, the CDR3 is TGTGCCATCAGTCAGGGTAAGACTGGCCAGCCCCAGCATTTT.

The V gene is TRBV28, the J gene TRBJ2-7; a weak D match, TRBD2 (7 bases). This CDR3 comprises 16 residues. Per germline, CDR1 MDHEN and CDR2 SYDVKM. V was shortened by 2 bases and J by 4 bases, with 18 bases between the two germline ends. This CDR3 is CASSLPGGLRRYEQYF. For the CDR3, the DNA is TGTGCCAGCAGTTTACCGGGGGGCCTGCGTAGATACGAGCAGTACTTC.

This clonotype was seen a handful of times. The rearrangement uses TRBV10-2 and TRBJ1-6; D ambiguous. V shed 3 bases and J shed 4 bases, with 4 bases lying between them. CDR3 length: 13 residues. Per the germline V gene, CDR1 is WSHSY and CDR2 is SAAADI. Here the CDR3 reads CASSESYNSPLHF. The CDR3 region has the DNA TGCGCCAGCAGTGAAAGTTATAATTCACCCCTCCACTTT.

Notes on this clonotype: A much larger clone sits a single nucleotide away, making a read error possible. The chain carries TRBV5-1 and TRBJ2-7, with D perhaps TRBD2 (5 bases). The CDR3 extends over 12 amino acids. Germline values: CDR1 SGHRS, CDR2 YFSETQ. CDR3 in DNA: TGCGCCAGCAGCTCAACCGGAGGAGAGCAGAACTTC. This codes for CASSSTGGEQNF.

This clonotype is labeled medium-sized. V usage is TRBV7-9 and J usage is TRBJ2-3, with D perhaps assigned TRBD1 or TRBD2 (5 bases each). Deletions cut 2 bases from V and 0 bases from J, with 6 bases between. Germline lookup yields CDR1 SEHNR and CDR2 FQNEAQ (reference sequence). The length of the CDR3 is 14 residues. The CDR3 coding sequence is TGTGCCAGCAGCTTATGGGGGAGCACAGATACGCAGTATTTT. This encodes CASSLWGSTDTQYF. Full variable domain (outside the CDR3, taken from reference TRBV7-9 and TRBJ2-3): DTGVSQNPRHKITKRGQNVTFRCDPISEHNRLYWYRQTLGQGPEFLTYFQNEAQLEKSRLLSDRFSAERPKGSFSTLEIQRTEQGDSAMYLCASSLWGSTDTQYFGPGTRLTVL.

This clonotype was recorded at least ten times. The chain recombines TRBV5-1 with TRBJ2-7; D may correspond to TRBD1 or TRBD2 (5 bases each). Germline V gene lookup returns CDR1 SGHRS and CDR2 YFSETQ. The V end lost 1 base, the J end lost 5 bases, and 25 bases lay between the germline ends. This CDR3 has 18 residues. CDR3 DNA: TGCGCCAGCAGCTTGTCGGTACTCCGGGACGCCAGGCCCAACGAGCAGTACTTC. Residues: CASSLSVLRDARPNEQYF.

There are many counts of this clonotype. This chain uses TRBV7-8 with TRBJ2-6, with a weak D call TRBD1 (6 bases). This CDR3 region has 14 residues. CDR1 is SGHVS, CDR2 FQNEAQ, per germline. Trimming removed 2 bases from V and 10 bases from J, with 12 bases in between. CDR3 residues: CASSLLWGQNVLTF. The CDR3 coding sequence is TGTGCCAGCAGCTTATTGTGGGGGCAAAACGTCCTGACTTTC.

This clonotype was detected ten times or more. J is TRBJ2-1 and V is TRBV6-1; 7 bases align to TRBD2. This CDR3 spans 16 amino acids. CDR1 and CDR2 from the germline V gene are MNHNS and SASEGT. The V segment lost 4 bases and the J segment 7 bases; nucleotides outside the gene matches: 13. The CDR3 DNA follows: TGTGCCAGCAGTGCCAACAGCGGGACCATAAGGAATGAGCAGTTCTTC. Translating it yields CASSANSGTIRNEQFF.

This clonotype showed up just a few times. This chain connects TRBV11-3 to TRBJ2-3, with D perhaps matching TRBD2 (5 bases). The CDR3 has 15 amino acids. V lost 4 bases and J lost 2, with 13 bases in between. In germline, CDR1 is SGHNT, CDR2 YENEEA. CDR3 DNA sequence: TGTGCCAGCAGCTCAGGAGGCTTCTTCACAGATACGCAGTATTTT. Translated: CASSSGGFFTDTQYF.

This clonotype was picked up many times. The chain carries TRBV5-4 and TRBJ1-3; 7 positions match TRBD1. Germline lookup yields CDR1 SGHNT and CDR2 YYREEE (reference sequence). J was trimmed by 8 bases and V by 4 bases; bases with no gene match: 6. This CDR3 region has 13 residues. The CDR3 bases are TGTGCCAGCAGCCTGACAGGGCTAGACACCATATATTTT. Its translation is CASSLTGLDTIYF.

This clonotype was picked up a small number of times. The chain recombines TRBV28 with TRBJ2-3; no clear D. This CDR3 has 11 residues. Germline V CDR1 and CDR2: MDHEN, SYDVKM. Deletions cut 3 bases from V and 6 bases from J, with 4 bases between. The CDR3 loop reads CASSFRDTQYF. The CDR3 nucleotides read TGTGCCAGCAGTTTCCGGGATACGCAGTATTTT.

This clonotype was recorded many times. The chain combines TRBV19 with TRBJ2-5, with unresolved D. Trimming pared 5 bases from V and 3 bases from J, leaving 13 bases between. Germline V lookup: CDR1 LNHDA, CDR2 SQIVND (reference sequence). This CDR3 has 14 residues. CDR3 in amino acids: CASSSQAFEETQYF. DNA for the CDR3: TGTGCCAGTAGTTCTCAGGCTTTTGAAGAGACCCAGTACTTC.

This clonotype was detected only a few times. The chain uses TRBV11-2 and TRBJ2-5; the D gene is possibly TRBD2 (6 bases). There are 13 residues in the CDR3. The V end was cut by 3 bases, the J end by 3 bases, with 8 bases between. CDR1 and CDR2 (germline): SGHAT, FQNNGV. DNA of the CDR3: TGTGCCAGCAGCTTTAGCGGAGAAGAGACCCAGTACTTC. This translates into CASSFSGEETQYF.

The rearrangement uses TRBV20-1 and TRBJ2-3; 9 bases are shared with TRBD2. Germline CDR1 and CDR2: DFQATT and SNEGSKA (reference sequence). V was pared by 5 bases and J by 6 bases, with 12 bases of the junction left unmatched. This CDR3 has 15 amino acids. The CDR3, as DNA: TGCAGTGCTGGGGGCGCGGGAGGGCTTACGGATACGCAGTATTTT. It translates to CSAGGAGGLTDTQYF.

In the case of this clonotype: One end of the junction does not line up with germline, which may come from a read error. In DNA, the CDR3 is TGTGCCAGCAGCACCCGGACAGCTAATACTTCACCCCTCTACTTT. The encoded protein is CASSTRTANTSPLYF. This chain connects TRBV7-2 to TRBJ1-6, with D perhaps matching TRBD1 (6 bases). The CDR3 length is 15 residues. Germline CDR1 and CDR2: SGHTA and FQGNSA.

The sample holds many counts of this clonotype. The V gene is TRBV6-5, the J gene TRBJ2-7; D possibly corresponds to TRBD2 (7 bases). This CDR3 contains 15 residues. Deletions cut 5 bases from V and 0 bases from J, with 14 bases between. Germline CDR1 reads MNHEY; CDR2 reads SVGAGI. DNA of the CDR3: TGTGCCAGCAGTGGACTAGGACAGACCTCCTACGAGCAGTACTTC. It translates to CASSGLGQTSYEQYF.

The sample holds many counts of this clonotype. The rearrangement links TRBV6-6 to TRBJ1-5; D is unresolved. The V and J ends lost 5 bases and 3 bases respectively, with 5 bases between them. The CDR3 runs to 12 residues. The V gene's germline CDR1 is MNHNY and CDR2 SVGAGI (reference sequence). The CDR3 here is CASSVDNQPQHF. As DNA, the CDR3 is TGTGCCAGCAGTGTCGACAATCAGCCCCAGCATTTT.

This chain links TRBV29-1 with TRBJ2-1; 7 bases fit TRBD2. Per germline, CDR1 SQVTM and CDR2 ANQGSEA. The CDR3 length is 15 residues. Unmatched junction bases numbered 14, after V lost 6 bases and J lost 6 bases. The CDR3 coding sequence is TGCAGCGTGCCCGGGAGAGGCGGGGGTGGCAATGAGCAGTTCTTC. Translation: CSVPGRGGGGNEQFF.

In this sample, this clonotype turned up many times. The gene calls are TRBV7-9 and TRBJ1-2; no firm D call. The CDR3 spans 11 residues. Germline assignment: CDR1 SEHNR and CDR2 FQNEAQ (reference sequence). Trimming took off 4 bases at V and 5 bases at J, with 5 bases between the two ends. In nucleotides, the CDR3 is TGTGCCAGCAGCTACCGTTATGGCTACACCTTC. Translating gives CASSYRYGYTF. The variable domain in full, with the rest retrieved from reference TRBV7-9 and TRBJ1-2, is DTGVSQNPRHKITKRGQNVTFRCDPISEHNRLYWYRQTLGQGPEFLTYFQNEAQLEKSRLLSDRFSAERPKGSFSTLEIQRTEQGDSAMYLCASSYRYGYTFGSGTRLTVV.